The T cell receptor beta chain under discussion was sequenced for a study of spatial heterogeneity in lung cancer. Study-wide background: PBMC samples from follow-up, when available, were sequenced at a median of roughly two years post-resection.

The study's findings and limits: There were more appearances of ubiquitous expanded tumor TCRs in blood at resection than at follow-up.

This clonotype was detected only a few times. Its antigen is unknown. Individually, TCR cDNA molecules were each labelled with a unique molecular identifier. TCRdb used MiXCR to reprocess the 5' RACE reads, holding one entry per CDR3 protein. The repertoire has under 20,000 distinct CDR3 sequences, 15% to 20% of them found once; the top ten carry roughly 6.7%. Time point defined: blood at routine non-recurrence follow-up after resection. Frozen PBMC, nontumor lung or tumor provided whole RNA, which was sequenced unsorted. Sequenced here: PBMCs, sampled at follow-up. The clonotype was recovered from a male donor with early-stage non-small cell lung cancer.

The CDR3 nucleotides read TGTGCTAGTGGTTCGGGACTACCCGGGGCCAACGTCCTGACTTTC. Translating gives CASGSGLPGANVLTF. The chain has TRBV12-5 and TRBJ2-6; 7 positions match TRBD2. After removal of 4 bases from V and 4 bases from J, the junction contained 4 bases not matched to a gene. The CDR3 is made up of 15 amino acids. Germline V gives CDR1 LGHNT, CDR2 FRNRAP.